These 4 T cell receptor beta chains came from one sample sequenced in a study of blood T cell repertoires in COVID-19. Data came from immunoSEQ multiplex PCR; TCRdb stores just in-frame clones and leaves some out. Found here are approximately 55,000 clones, about 80% of them singletons; the top ten hold roughly a fifth. The specimen sequenced was peripheral blood. Receptors were obtained from a man aged 25 to 40 with COVID-19, enrolled during active disease.

V usage is TRBV9 and J usage is TRBJ1-2; the match to TRBD1 covers 7 bases. The CDR3 has 18 amino acids. Germline loops: CDR1 SGDLS, CDR2 YYNGEE. V lost 4 bases and J lost 6; bases outside the gene matches: 21. The CDR3 sequence is CASSPHPPRAGGLDGYTF. The CDR3 DNA follows: TGTGCCAGCAGCCCCCACCCGCCCCGGGCAGGGGGTTTGGATGGCTACACCTTC.

V usage is TRBV6-2 or TRBV6-3 and J usage is TRBJ2-7; TRBD2 might be the D (6 bases). CDR3 length: 15 amino acids. The germline V gene has CDR1 MNHEY and CDR2 SVGEGT. Trimming took 5 bases from V and 2 from J, leaving 16 bases between them. The CDR3 DNA reads TGTGCCAGCAGTGCGTCCCGGACTACCACCTACGAGCAGTACTTC. This translates into CASSASRTTTYEQYF.

CDR3 sequence (DNA): TGCAGCGTTGAAGATAGGGACAGGGGCTATGAGCAGTTCTTC. Its translation: CSVEDRDRGYEQFF. V and J are TRBV29-1 and TRBJ2-1, with 10 bases fitting TRBD1. This CDR3 region has 14 residues. Trimming removed 0 bases from V and 8 bases from J; junction bases left unmatched: 4. Germline V gene lookup returns CDR1 SQVTM and CDR2 ANQGSEA.

This chain links TRBV11-2 with TRBJ2-5; 14 positions agree with TRBD2. This CDR3 is built from 15 residues. With 4 bases clipped from V and 4 bases from J, the junction kept 2 bases outside the gene matches. CDR1 and CDR2 from the germline V gene are SGHAT and FQNNGV. CDR3 region: CASSSGLAGVETQYF. The CDR3 DNA is TGTGCCAGCAGCTCGGGACTAGCGGGAGTAGAGACCCAGTACTTC.